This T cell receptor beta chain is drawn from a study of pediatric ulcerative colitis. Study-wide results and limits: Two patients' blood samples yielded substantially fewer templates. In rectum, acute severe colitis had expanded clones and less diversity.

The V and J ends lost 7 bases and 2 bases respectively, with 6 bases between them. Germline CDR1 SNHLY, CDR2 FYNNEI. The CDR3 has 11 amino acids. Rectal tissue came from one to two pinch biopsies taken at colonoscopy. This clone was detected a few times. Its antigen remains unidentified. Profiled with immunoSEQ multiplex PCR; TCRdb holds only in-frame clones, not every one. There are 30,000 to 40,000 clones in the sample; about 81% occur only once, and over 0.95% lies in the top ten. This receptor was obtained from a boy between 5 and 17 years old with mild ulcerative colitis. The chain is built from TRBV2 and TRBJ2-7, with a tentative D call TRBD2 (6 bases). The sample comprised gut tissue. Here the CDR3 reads CASTSAYEQYF. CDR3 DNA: TGTGCCAGCACTAGCGCCTACGAGCAGTACTTC. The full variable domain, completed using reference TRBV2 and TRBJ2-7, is EPEVTQTPSHQVTQMGQEVILRCVPISNHLYFYWYRQILGQKVEFLVSFYNNEISEKSEIFDDQFSVERPDGSNFTLKIRSTKLEDSAMYFCASTSAYEQYFGPGTRLTVT.